This entry lists 8 T cell receptor beta chains sequenced from one sample in a study of shared clonotypes between healthy human individuals. The table came from immunoSEQ multiplex PCR; TCRdb's copy has only in-frame clones and leaves some out. The sample holds millions of clones, about 95% seen once. Naive-designated CD8 cells lacked CD45RO, were positively enriched for CCR7, and omitted terminally differentiated effector memory CD45RA+ cells. Sequenced: naive CD8+ T cells sorted from blood. Receptor source: a man between 18 and 35 years old in good health.

The chain uses TRBV5-4 and TRBJ1-3, with unresolved D. This CDR3 has 14 amino acids. V lost 0 bases to trimming and J lost 0 bases, with 4 bases between them. Germline V CDR1 and CDR2: SGHNT, YYREEE (reference sequence). The DNA of the CDR3 is TGTGCCAGCAGCTTGGGCATCTCTGGAAACACCATATATTTT. It yields the protein CASSLGISGNTIYF.

This clone was recorded once. The CDR3 DNA follows: TGTGCCAGCAGCCCGGGCCGGGACAGGGGAGCCCTTGAAAAACTGTTTTTT. Its translation is CASSPGRDRGALEKLFF. The V call is TRBV7-9, the J call TRBJ1-4; 10 bases align to TRBD1. Germline V gene lookup returns CDR1 SEHNR and CDR2 FQNEAQ (reference sequence). V lost 5 bases to trimming and J lost 7 bases; unmatched junction nucleotides: 13. The CDR3 sequence is 17 residues long.

About this clone: This CDR3 is also generated by other DNA sequences in the sample. The chain employs TRBV6-5 and TRBJ2-7; D is unresolved. Per germline, CDR1 MNHEY and CDR2 SVGAGI. CDR3 length: 13 amino acids. V was cut by 2 bases and J by 2 bases, with 7 bases left in between. The CDR3 nucleotides read TGTGCCAGCAGTTACGCGGCGGCCTACGAGCAGTACTTC. Translating it yields CASSYAAAYEQYF.

The CDR3 coding sequence is TGTGCCAGCATGGGACCGCGCTTGGAAAAACTGTTTTTT. Translated: CASMGPRLEKLFF. The rearrangement links TRBV2 to TRBJ1-4, with D perhaps TRBD1 (5 bases). Germline CDR1 and CDR2: SNHLY and FYNNEI. Between the trimmed V and J ends, which lost 7 bases and 8 bases, there was a span of 14 bases. CDR3 length: 13 amino acids.

The chain joins TRBV9 to TRBJ2-1; 12 bases are a match to TRBD1. The germline gives CDR1 SGDLS, CDR2 YYNGEE. The CDR3 covers 17 residues. Germline trimming cut 4 bases from V and 6 bases from J; bases unmatched to any gene: 11. In nucleotides, the CDR3 is TGTGCCAGCAGCCCCGGGACAGGGGGCGAGGGTAGCAATGAGCAGTTCTTC. Amino acids: CASSPGTGGEGSNEQFF.

V usage is TRBV29-1 and J usage is TRBJ2-7; possible D gene TRBD2, 6 bases. Between the trimmed V and J ends, which lost 7 bases and 6 bases, there was a span of 10 bases. Germline CDR1 is SQVTM and CDR2 is ANQGSEA. The CDR3 is 10 amino acids. CDR3 region: CSALEGEQYF. The CDR3 nucleotides are TGCAGCGCCTTGGAGGGCGAGCAGTACTTC.

The V call is TRBV7-9, the J call TRBJ2-5, with D possibly TRBD1 on 6 matching bases. V was pared by 1 base and J by 5 bases, with 14 bases between. The CDR3 has 15 amino acids. Germline assignment: CDR1 SEHNR and CDR2 FQNEAQ (reference sequence). The DNA of the CDR3 is TGTGCCAGCAGCTTAGGGGGACACCCAGTGGAGACCCAGTACTTC. It codes for CASSLGGHPVETQYF.

The V and J genes are TRBV11-2 and TRBJ1-2; TRBD1 might be the D (6 bases). The CDR3 sequence is 15 residues long. Trimming stripped 5 bases from V and 4 bases from J, with 17 bases between. Germline V gene sequence: CDR1 SGHAT, CDR2 FQNNGV. This CDR3 is CASSPERGAGYGYTF. CDR3 bases: TGTGCCAGCAGCCCCGAGCGGGGGGCTGGCTATGGCTACACCTTC.